Listed below are T cell receptor beta chains from one sample, sequenced in a study of shared T cell receptors in the human thymus. Using immunoSEQ multiplex PCR, the repertoire was profiled, and TCRdb retains in-frame clones only, with some absent. The sample records some 700,000 clones, 70% to 90% being singletons. The sample was also linked to a second study, of human thymus T cells.

The specimen was thymocytes. The receptors shown here come from a girl less than two years old with a congenital heart defect. Each CDR3 is given with its conserved first and last residue. D genes are given only for firm matches. Not all rows give a size; the values are once, few, many and, for expanded clones, a class.

- | TRBJ2-3 | - | TRBV29-1 | TGCAGCGTTGCAGTGTCAGATACGCAGTATTTT | CSVAVSDTQYF
TRBD1 | TRBJ2-5 | few | TRBV5-8 | TGTGCCAGCAGCTTGGCAACAGGGGAAGAGACCCAGTACTTC | CASSLATGEETQYF
- | TRBJ2-5 | - | TRBV5-6 | TGTGCCAGCAGCTTGGCGCTAGCTTTGGAGACCCAGTACTTC | CASSLALALETQYF
TRBD1 | TRBJ1-1 | - | TRBV7-4 | TGTGCCAGCAGCTTATCCGGGACAGTATACGTTGGGAACACTGAAGCTTTCTTT | CASSLSGTVYVGNTEAFF
- | TRBJ1-6 | - | TRBV7-3 | TGTGCCAGCAGCTTAGGGGGGGCGGACAAAACTTCAAATTCACCCCTCCACTTT | CASSLGGADKTSNSPLHF
- | TRBJ2-1 | - | TRBV5-1 | TGCGCCAGCAGCTTACTGGACTATGGGGTAACGCGTGAGCAGTTCTTC | CASSLLDYGVTREQFF
TRBD1 | TRBJ1-1 | - | TRBV6-1 | TGTGCCAGCAGACTTATTGGACAGGATGCCACTGAAGCTTTCTTT | CASRLIGQDATEAFF
- | TRBJ2-4 | - | TRBV7-3 | TGTGCCAGCAGCTTAAGACCCGCGGGAAACATTCAGTACTTC | CASSLRPAGNIQYF
- | TRBJ1-6 | - | TRBV10-3 | TGTGCCATCAGTGAGAGAGGTAGCTCCTATAATTCACCCCTCCACTTT | CAISERGSSYNSPLHF
- | TRBJ1-2 | - | TRBV28 | TGTGCCAGCAGTCTGGGCGCAGGCTACACCTTC | CASSLGAGYTF
- | TRBJ1-4 | - | TRBV14 | TGTGCCAGCAGCCAAGATAAGGTCTATGGAGAGGAAAAACTGTTTTTT | CASSQDKVYGEEKLFF
TRBD1 | TRBJ1-1 | - | TRBV4-3 | TGCGCCAGCAGCCAAGATCTCAAGTACCGGGACAGGGGTACTGAAGCTTTCTTT | CASSQDLKYRDRGTEAFF
- | TRBJ1-1 | - | TRBV6-5 | TGTGCCAGCAGGGGCGTCGGATGGAACACTGAAGCTTTCTTT | CASRGVGWNTEAFF
TRBD1 | TRBJ2-4 | few | TRBV5-1 | TGCGCCAGCAGCTCGGGGACAGGGGCGGAAAACATTCAGTACTTC | CASSSGTGAENIQYF
- | TRBJ2-7 | - | TRBV5-4 | TGTGCCAGCAACAGATGCGGGGGGACAGGGAGTTGCGAGCAGTACTTC | CASNRCGGTGSCEQYF
- | TRBJ2-2 | - | TRBV7-9 | TGTGCCAGCAGCCTAGCACGGGAACCCAACACCGGGGAGCTGTTTTTT | CASSLAREPNTGELFF
- | TRBJ2-7 | - | TRBV11-2 | TGTGCCAGCAGTTCCATACCCCGGCCTGGCAGGGACTACGAGCAGTACTTC | CASSSIPRPGRDYEQYF
- | TRBJ1-1 | - | TRBV30 | TGTGCCTGGAGTATAGGTGCCTCGGGTGAAGCTTTCTTT | CAWSIGASGEAFF
- | TRBJ2-2 | - | TRBV5-1 | TGCGCCAGCAGCTTGGCCCACCTACAGGCGGGGCTGGTTGAGATAATCACCGGGGAGCTGTTTTTT | CASSLAHLQAGLVEIITGELFF
TRBD1 | TRBJ1-4 | - | TRBV7-9 | TGTGCCAGCAGCTCCAAATGGACAGGGAATGAAAAACTGTTTTTT | CASSSKWTGNEKLFF
- | TRBJ1-5 | - | TRBV12-5 | TGTGCTAGTGGCCGGGACAATGACCCTAACAAGCCCCAGCATTTT | CASGRDNDPNKPQHF
- | TRBJ1-1 | - | TRBV6-5 | TGTGCCAGCAGCAGCGGCGACTCCGGAGGAGCTTTCTTT | CASSSGDSGGAFF
- | TRBJ1-6 | - | TRBV6-1 | TGTGCCAGCAGTGACCGCATAATCGGGGGGAGTGGGAATTCACCCCTCCACTTT | CASSDRIIGGSGNSPLHF
TRBD1 | TRBJ1-3 | - | TRBV4-1 | TGCGCCAGCAGCCACAAAACAGGGGGCACTGGAAACACCATATATTTT | CASSHKTGGTGNTIYF
TRBD2 | TRBJ2-3 | - | TRBV6-5 | TGTGCCAGCAGTTACTCGAGACTAGCGGCACCAGATACGCAGTATTTT | CASSYSRLAAPDTQYF
TRBD1 | TRBJ2-2 | - | TRBV9 | TGTGCCAGCCACGGACAGGGTCGGGCCGGGGAGCTGTTTTTT | CASHGQGRAGELFF